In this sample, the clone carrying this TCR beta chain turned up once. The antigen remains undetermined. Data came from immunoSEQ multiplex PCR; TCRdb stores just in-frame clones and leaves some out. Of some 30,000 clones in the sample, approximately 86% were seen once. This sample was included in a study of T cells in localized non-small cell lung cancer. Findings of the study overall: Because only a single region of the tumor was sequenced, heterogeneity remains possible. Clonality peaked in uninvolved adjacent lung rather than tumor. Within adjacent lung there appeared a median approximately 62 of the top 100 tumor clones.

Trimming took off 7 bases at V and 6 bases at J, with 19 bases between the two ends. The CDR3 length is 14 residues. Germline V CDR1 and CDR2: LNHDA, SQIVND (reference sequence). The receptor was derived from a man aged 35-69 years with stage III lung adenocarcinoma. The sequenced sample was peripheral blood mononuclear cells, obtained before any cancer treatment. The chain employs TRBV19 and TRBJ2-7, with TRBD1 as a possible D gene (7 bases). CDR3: CASTLGGGTAEQYF. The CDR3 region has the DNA TGTGCCAGTACCCTTGGAGGGGGCACCGCCGAGCAGTACTTC. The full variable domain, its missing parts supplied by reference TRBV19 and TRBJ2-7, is DGGITQSPKYLFRKEGQNVTLSCEQNLNHDAMYWYRQDPGQGLRLIYYSQIVNDFQKGDIAEGYSVSREKKESFPLTVTSAQKNPTAFYLCASTLGGGTAEQYFGPGTRLTVT.